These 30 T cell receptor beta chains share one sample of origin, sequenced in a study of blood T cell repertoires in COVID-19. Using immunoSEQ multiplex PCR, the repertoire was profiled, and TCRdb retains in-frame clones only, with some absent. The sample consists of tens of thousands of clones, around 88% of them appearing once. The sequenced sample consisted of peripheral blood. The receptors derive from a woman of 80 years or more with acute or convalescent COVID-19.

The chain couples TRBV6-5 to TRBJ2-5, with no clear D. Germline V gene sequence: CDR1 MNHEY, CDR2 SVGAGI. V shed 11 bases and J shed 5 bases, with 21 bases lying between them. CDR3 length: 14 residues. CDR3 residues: CAGSRAGRPETQYF. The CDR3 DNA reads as TGTGCCGGCTCGCGTGCAGGCAGGCCTGAGACCCAGTACTTC.

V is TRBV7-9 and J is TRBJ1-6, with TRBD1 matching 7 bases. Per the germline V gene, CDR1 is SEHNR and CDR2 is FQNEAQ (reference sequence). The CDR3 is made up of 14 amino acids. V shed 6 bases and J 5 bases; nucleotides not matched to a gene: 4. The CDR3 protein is CASSNDRDNSPLHF. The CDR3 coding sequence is TGTGCCAGCAGTAACGACAGGGATAATTCACCCCTCCACTTT.

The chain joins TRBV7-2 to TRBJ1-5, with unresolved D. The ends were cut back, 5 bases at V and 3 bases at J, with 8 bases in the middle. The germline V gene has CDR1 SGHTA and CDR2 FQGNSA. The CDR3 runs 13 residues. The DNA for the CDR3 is TGTGCCAGCAGCCCGGCGGACAATCAGCCCCAGCATTTT. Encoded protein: CASSPADNQPQHF.

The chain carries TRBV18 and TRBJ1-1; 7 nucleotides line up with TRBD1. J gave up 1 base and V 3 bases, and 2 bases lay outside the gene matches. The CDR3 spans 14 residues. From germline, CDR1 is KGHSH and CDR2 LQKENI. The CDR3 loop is CASSPGQTNTEAFF. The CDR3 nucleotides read TGTGCCAGCTCACCGGGACAGACGAACACTGAAGCTTTCTTT.

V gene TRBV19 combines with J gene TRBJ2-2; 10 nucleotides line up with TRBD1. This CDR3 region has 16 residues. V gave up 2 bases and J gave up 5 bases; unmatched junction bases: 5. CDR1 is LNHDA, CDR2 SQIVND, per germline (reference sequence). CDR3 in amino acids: CASSIRTGGRTGELFF. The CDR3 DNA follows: TGTGCCAGTAGTATACGGACAGGGGGGAGAACCGGGGAGCTGTTTTTT.

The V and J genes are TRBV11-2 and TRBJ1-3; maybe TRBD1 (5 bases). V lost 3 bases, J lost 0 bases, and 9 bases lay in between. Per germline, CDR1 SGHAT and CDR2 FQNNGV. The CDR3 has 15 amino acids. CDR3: CASSFQGNSGNTIYF. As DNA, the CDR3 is TGTGCCAGCAGCTTTCAGGGTAACTCTGGAAACACCATATATTTT.

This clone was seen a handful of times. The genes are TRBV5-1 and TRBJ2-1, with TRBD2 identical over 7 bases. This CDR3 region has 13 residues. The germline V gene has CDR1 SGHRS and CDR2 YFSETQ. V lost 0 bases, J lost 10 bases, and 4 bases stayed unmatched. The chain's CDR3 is CASSLATSEEQFF. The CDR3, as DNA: TGCGCCAGCAGCTTGGCCACTAGCGAAGAGCAGTTCTTC.

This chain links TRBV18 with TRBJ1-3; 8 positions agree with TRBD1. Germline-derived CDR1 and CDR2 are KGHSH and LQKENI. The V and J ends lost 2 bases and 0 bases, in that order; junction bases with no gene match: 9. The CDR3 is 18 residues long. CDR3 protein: CASSPSSRDRFSGNTIYF. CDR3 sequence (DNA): TGTGCCAGCTCACCAAGCTCCCGGGACAGGTTCTCTGGAAACACCATATATTTT. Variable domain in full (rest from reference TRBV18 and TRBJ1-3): NAGVMQNPRHLVRRRGQEARLRCSPMKGHSHVYWYRQLPEEGLKFMVYLQKENIIDESGMPKERFSAEFPKEGPSILRIQQVVRGDSAAYFCASSPSSRDRFSGNTIYFGEGSWLTVV.

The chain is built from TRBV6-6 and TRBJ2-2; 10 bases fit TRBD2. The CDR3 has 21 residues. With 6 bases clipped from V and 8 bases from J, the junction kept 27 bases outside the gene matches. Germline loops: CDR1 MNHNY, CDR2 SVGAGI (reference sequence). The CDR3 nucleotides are TGTGCCAGCAGCAGCCACTCGAGATTTGGTTCTAGCGGGAGAGGTGTGGGGGAGCTGTTTTTT. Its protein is CASSSHSRFGSSGRGVGELFF.

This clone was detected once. The CDR3 coding sequence is TGTGCCAGCAACACGTTATCTGGCGGTAGCAATCAGCCCCAGCATTTT. Translating it yields CASNTLSGGSNQPQHF. The V gene is TRBV6-6, the J gene TRBJ1-5; the D is unclear. V was shortened by 7 bases and J by 0 bases, with 16 bases between the two germline ends. The CDR3 totals 16 residues. From germline, CDR1 is MNHNY and CDR2 SVGAGI (reference sequence).

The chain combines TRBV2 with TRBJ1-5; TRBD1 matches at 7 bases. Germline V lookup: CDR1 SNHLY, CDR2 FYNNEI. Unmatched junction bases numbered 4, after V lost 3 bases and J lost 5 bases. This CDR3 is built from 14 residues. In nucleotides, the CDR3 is TGTGCCAGCAGTGAGCAGGGGGGTGATCAGCCCCAGCATTTT. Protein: CASSEQGGDQPQHF.

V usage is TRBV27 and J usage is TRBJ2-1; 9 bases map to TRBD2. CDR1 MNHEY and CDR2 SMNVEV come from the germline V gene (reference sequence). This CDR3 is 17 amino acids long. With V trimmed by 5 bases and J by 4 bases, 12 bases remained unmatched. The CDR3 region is CASSLGSSGERYNEQFF. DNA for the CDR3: TGTGCCAGCAGTCTCGGGTCTAGCGGGGAACGATACAATGAGCAGTTCTTC.

The CDR3 here is CASSPGQGAADTQYF. The CDR3 region has the DNA TGTGCCAGCAGCCCAGGACAGGGGGCGGCAGATACGCAGTATTTT. This chain uses TRBV3-1 (or the pseudogene TRBV3-2) with TRBJ2-3; 11 nucleotides align to TRBD1. Germline V gene data show CDR1 as LGHDT and CDR2 as YNNKEL (reference sequence). The CDR3 sequence is 15 residues long. The V segment lost 4 bases and the J segment 4 bases; nucleotides outside the gene matches: 4.

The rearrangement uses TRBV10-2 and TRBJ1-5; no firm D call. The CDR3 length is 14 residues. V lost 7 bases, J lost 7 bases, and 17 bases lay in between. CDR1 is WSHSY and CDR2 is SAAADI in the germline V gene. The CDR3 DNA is TGCGCCAGCACCACGGGGAATGAAGGGCAGCCCCAGCATTTT. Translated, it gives CASTTGNEGQPQHF.

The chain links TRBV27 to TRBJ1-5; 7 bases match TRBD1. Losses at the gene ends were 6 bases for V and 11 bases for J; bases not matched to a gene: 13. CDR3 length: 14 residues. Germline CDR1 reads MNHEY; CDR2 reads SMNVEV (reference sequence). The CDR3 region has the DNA TGTGCCAGCAGCCCAGGGGGGCTCTTAGGGTCCCAGCATTTT. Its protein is CASSPGGLLGSQHF.

The CDR3 bases are TGTGCCAGCAGCTCACCACCCAGACTCCCCACAGGGATAGGAGAAAAACTGTTTTTT. Its translation: CASSSPPRLPTGIGEKLFF. V and J are TRBV6-2 or TRBV6-3 and TRBJ1-4; D is perhaps TRBD1 (6 bases). Germline V CDR1 and CDR2: MNHEY, SVGEGT. The ends were cut back, 6 bases at V and 8 bases at J, with 31 bases in the middle. CDR3 size: 19 residues.

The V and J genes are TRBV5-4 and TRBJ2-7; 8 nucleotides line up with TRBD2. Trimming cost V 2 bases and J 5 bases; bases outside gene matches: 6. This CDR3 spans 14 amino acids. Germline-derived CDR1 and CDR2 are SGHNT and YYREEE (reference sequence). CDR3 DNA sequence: TGTGCCAGCAGCTTTCAACTAGCGGCCCACGAGCAGTACTTC. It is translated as CASSFQLAAHEQYF.

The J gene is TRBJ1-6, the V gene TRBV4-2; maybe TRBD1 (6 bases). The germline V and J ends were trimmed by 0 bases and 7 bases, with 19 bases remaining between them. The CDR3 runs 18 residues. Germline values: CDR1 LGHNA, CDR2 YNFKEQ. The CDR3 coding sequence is TGTGCCAGCAGCCAAGATTTAGTGGGGAGGGGGTTCAATTCACCCCTCCACTTT. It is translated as CASSQDLVGRGFNSPLHF.

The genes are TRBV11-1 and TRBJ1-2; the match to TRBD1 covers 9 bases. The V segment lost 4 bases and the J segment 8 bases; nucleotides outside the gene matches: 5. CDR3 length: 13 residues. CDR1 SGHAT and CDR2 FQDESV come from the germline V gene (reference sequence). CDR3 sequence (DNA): TGTGCCAGCAGCTCTGGACAGGGGATAGGCTACACCTTC. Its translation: CASSSGQGIGYTF. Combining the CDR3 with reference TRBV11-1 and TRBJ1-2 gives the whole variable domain EAEVAQSPRYKITEKSQAVAFWCDPISGHATLYWYRQILGQGPELLVQFQDESVVDDSQLPKDRFSAERLKGVDSTLKIQPAELGDSAMYLCASSSGQGIGYTFGSGTRLTVV.

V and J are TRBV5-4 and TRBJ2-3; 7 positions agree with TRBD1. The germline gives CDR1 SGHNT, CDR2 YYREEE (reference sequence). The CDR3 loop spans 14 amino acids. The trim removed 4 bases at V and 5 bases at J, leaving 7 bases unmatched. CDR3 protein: CASSQGQFRDTQYF. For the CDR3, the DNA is TGTGCCAGCAGCCAGGGACAGTTCAGAGATACGCAGTATTTT.

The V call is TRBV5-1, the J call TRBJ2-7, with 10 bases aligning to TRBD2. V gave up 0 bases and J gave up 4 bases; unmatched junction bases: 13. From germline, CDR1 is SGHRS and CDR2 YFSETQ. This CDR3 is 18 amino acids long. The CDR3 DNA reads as TGCGCCAGCAGCTTGGTACCCAGCGGGAGGGCTCTGAGGTACGAGCAGTACTTC. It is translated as CASSLVPSGRALRYEQYF. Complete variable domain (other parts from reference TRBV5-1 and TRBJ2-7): KAGVTQTPRYLIKTRGQQVTLSCSPISGHRSVSWYQQTPGQGLQFLFEYFSETQRNKGNFPGRFSGRQFSNSRSEMNVSTLELGDSALYLCASSLVPSGRALRYEQYFGPGTRLTVT.

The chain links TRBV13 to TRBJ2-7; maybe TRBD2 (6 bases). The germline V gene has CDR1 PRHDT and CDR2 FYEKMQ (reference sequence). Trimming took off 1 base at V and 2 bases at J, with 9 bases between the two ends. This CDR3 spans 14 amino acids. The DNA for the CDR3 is TGTGCCAGCAGCTTAGCGGGGGAAGCCTACGAGCAGTACTTC. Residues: CASSLAGEAYEQYF.

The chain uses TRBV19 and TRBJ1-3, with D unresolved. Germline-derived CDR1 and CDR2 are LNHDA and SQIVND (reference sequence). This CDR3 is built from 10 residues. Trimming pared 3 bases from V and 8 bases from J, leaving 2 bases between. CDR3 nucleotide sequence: TGTGCCAGTAGTATCTACACCATATATTTT. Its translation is CASSIYTIYF.

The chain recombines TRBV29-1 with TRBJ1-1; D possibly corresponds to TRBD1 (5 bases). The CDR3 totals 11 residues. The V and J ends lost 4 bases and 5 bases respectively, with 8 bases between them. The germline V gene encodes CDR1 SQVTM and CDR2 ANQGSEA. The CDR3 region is CSVGRGTEAFF. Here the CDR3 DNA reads TGCAGCGTTGGGCGGGGGACTGAAGCTTTCTTT. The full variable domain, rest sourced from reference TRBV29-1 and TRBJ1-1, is SAVISQKPSRDICQRGTSLTIQCQVDSQVTMMFWYRQQPGQSLTLIATANQGSEATYESGFVIDKFPISRPNLTFSTLTVSNMSPEDSSIYLCSVGRGTEAFFGQGTRLTVV.

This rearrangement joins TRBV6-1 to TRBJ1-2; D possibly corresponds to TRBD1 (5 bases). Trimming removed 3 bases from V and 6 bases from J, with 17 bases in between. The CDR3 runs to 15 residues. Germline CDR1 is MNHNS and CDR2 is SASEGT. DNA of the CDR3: TGTGCCAGCAGTGAGGGGGGGTTCGGGGCGGATGGCTACACCTTC. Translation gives CASSEGGFGADGYTF.

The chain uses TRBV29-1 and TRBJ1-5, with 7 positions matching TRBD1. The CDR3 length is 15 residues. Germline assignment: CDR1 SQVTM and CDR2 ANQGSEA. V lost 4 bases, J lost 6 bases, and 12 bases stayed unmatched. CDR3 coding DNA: TGCAGCGTTGTGGTGTCAGGAGGGGGCTTTCAGCCCCAGCATTTT. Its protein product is CSVVVSGGGFQPQHF.

The CDR3, as DNA: TGTGCCACCAGTGATGTCCCCCTACTAGCGGGAGGGGTCAATGAGCAGTTCTTC. This codes for CATSDVPLLAGGVNEQFF. The chain links TRBV24-1 to TRBJ2-1, with 13 bases fitting TRBD2. There are 18 residues in the CDR3. Trimming at V came to 3 bases and at J to 6 bases, leaving 10 bases not matched to a gene. Germline V gene sequence: CDR1 KGHDR, CDR2 SFDVKD.

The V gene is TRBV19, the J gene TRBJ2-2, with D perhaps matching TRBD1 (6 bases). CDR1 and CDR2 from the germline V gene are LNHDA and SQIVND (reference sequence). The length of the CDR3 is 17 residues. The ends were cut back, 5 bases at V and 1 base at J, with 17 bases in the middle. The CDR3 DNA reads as TGTGCCAGTAGTCAAGAACAGGGCGTCGGGAACACCGGGGAGCTGTTTTTT. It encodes CASSQEQGVGNTGELFF.

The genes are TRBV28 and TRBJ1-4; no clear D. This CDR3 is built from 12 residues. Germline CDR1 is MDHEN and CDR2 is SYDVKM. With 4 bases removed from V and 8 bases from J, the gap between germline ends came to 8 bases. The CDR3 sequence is CASSSGKEKLFF. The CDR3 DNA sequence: TGTGCCAGCAGTTCGGGGAAGGAAAAACTGTTTTTT.

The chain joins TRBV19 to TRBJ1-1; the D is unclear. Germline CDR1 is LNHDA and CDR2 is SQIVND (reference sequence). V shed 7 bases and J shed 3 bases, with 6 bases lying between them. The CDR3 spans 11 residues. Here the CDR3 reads CASTPDTEAFF. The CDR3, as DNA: TGTGCCAGTACCCCTGACACTGAAGCTTTCTTT. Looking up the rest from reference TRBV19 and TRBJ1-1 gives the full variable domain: DGGITQSPKYLFRKEGQNVTLSCEQNLNHDAMYWYRQDPGQGLRLIYYSQIVNDFQKGDIAEGYSVSREKKESFPLTVTSAQKNPTAFYLCASTPDTEAFFGQGTRLTVV.